The 8 T cell receptor beta chains below were found in one sample sequenced in a study of T cells in localized non-small cell lung cancer. The assay was immunoSEQ multiplex PCR, and TCRdb's table has in-frame clones only and misses some. Here the sample spans 25,000 to 30,000 clones, 92% being singletons. Sample: peripheral blood mononuclear cells, taken before any cancer treatment. The receptors derive from a woman between 35 and 70 years old with stage III lung adenocarcinoma.

V usage is TRBV19 and J usage is TRBJ2-3; 9 bases agree with TRBD1. V lost 7 bases, J lost 0 bases, and 8 bases stayed unmatched. CDR1 is LNHDA and CDR2 is SQIVND in the germline V gene (reference sequence). This CDR3 is 16 amino acids long. The CDR3 DNA follows: TGTGCCAGTACTCAATCCGGGACAGGGAGCACAGATACGCAGTATTTT. Amino acids: CASTQSGTGSTDTQYF.

The chain joins TRBV4-2 to TRBJ2-7; possibly TRBD2 for D (6 bases). Germline CDR1 is LGHNA and CDR2 is YNFKEQ. V dropped 4 bases and J dropped 6 bases, with 19 bases sitting between them. There are 15 residues in the CDR3. The CDR3 sequence is CASSPSSVRGSEQYF. In nucleotides, the CDR3 is TGTGCCAGCAGCCCATCTAGCGTCAGAGGGTCCGAGCAGTACTTC.

The CDR3 bases are TGTGCCAGCAGACCCTCTAGGGTGGCTGGCTACACCTTC. It specifies CASRPSRVAGYTF. This chain joins TRBV6-6 and TRBJ1-2; no definite D call. This CDR3 contains 13 residues. V dropped 6 bases and J dropped 7 bases, with 15 bases sitting between them. The germline CDR1 and CDR2 sequences are MNHNY and SVGAGI (reference sequence).

V gene TRBV13 combines with J gene TRBJ2-4; D ambiguous. The CDR3 totals 13 residues. Germline V gives CDR1 PRHDT, CDR2 FYEKMQ (reference sequence). V was shortened by 0 bases and J by 6 bases, with 6 bases between the two germline ends. In nucleotides, the CDR3 is TGTGCCAGCAGCTTAGGAGGCGGAAACATTCAGTACTTC. Its protein product is CASSLGGGNIQYF. Full variable domain (missing parts from reference TRBV13 and TRBJ2-4): AAGVIQSPRHLIKEKRETATLKCYPIPRHDTVYWYQQGPGQDPQFLISFYEKMQSDKGSIPDRFSAQQFSDYHSELNMSSLELGDSALYFCASSLGGGNIQYFGAGTRLSVL.

The chain is built from TRBV5-4 and TRBJ1-1; D remains unclear. V was pared by 2 bases and J by 1 base, with 6 bases between. CDR3 length: 13 amino acids. Germline CDR1 reads SGHNT; CDR2 reads YYREEE (reference sequence). The CDR3, as DNA: TGTGCCAGCAGCTTAAACAGGAACACTGAAGCTTTCTTT. It translates to CASSLNRNTEAFF.

In DNA form, the CDR3 reads TGTGCCAGCAGCATGGGGGGTTCACCCCTCCACTTT. Translated: CASSMGGSPLHF. This chain uses TRBV6-5 with TRBJ1-6, with TRBD1 as a possible D gene (5 bases). The CDR3 covers 12 residues. V was pared by 6 bases and J by 9 bases, with 9 bases between. Looked up from germline, CDR1 is MNHEY and CDR2 is SVGAGI.

On this clone: Other DNA sequences in this sample translate to the same CDR3. This chain joins TRBV28 and TRBJ1-2; D unresolved. The CDR3 consists of 12 residues. The V gene lost 3 bases and the J gene lost 8 bases, with 10 bases spanning the gap. Germline V gene data show CDR1 as MDHEN and CDR2 as SYDVKM. The CDR3 nucleotides read TGTGCCAGCAGTTTCGGGGTTGACGGCTACACCTTC. Protein: CASSFGVDGYTF.

V and J are TRBV10-3 and TRBJ2-7, with TRBD2 matching 14 bases. The length of the CDR3 is 14 residues. Germline CDR1 is ENHRY and CDR2 is SYGVKD. The trim removed 6 bases at V and 6 bases at J, leaving 4 bases unmatched. The CDR3 region is CAIRPGLAGGEQYF. The CDR3 DNA reads TGTGCCATCAGGCCCGGACTAGCGGGAGGCGAGCAGTACTTC.